These 20 T cell receptor beta chains originate from one sample sequenced in a study of CD8+ T cells in alopecia areata. In each case, RNA was isolated and then reverse transcribed into cDNA as the sequencing template. The repertoire was sequenced with immunoSEQ multiplex PCR; TCRdb's copy has only in-frame clones and lacks some. This table holds around 140,000 clones, approximately 49% found once. The sequencing used CD8+ T cells sorted from blood, collected at week 0. These receptors all stem from a human donor with alopecia areata.

This clone was counted a single time. The V call is TRBV29-1, the J call TRBJ1-1; 9 bases are shared with TRBD1. V dropped 0 bases and J dropped 4; count of bases not matched to a gene: 3. Per germline, CDR1 SQVTM and CDR2 ANQGSEA. The CDR3 runs to 14 residues. The CDR3 nucleotides read TGCAGCGTTGAAGATACAGGGGGCGGCACTGAAGCTTTCTTT. Its translation: CSVEDTGGGTEAFF.

This chain uses TRBV7-9 with TRBJ1-2; unclear D gene. This CDR3 is 15 amino acids long. Germline V gives CDR1 SEHNR, CDR2 FQNEAQ (reference sequence). With 3 bases removed from V and 0 bases from J, the gap between germline ends came to 11 bases. The CDR3 spells CASSLVSSANYGYTF. CDR3 nucleotide sequence: TGTGCCAGCAGCTTGGTGTCTTCAGCTAACTATGGCTACACCTTC.

Here the CDR3 DNA reads TGTGCCAGCAGTGATGACCCCCCAGATACGCAGTATTTT. It translates to CASSDDPPDTQYF. The chain employs TRBV2 and TRBJ2-3; D gene uncertain. The germline CDR1 and CDR2 sequences are SNHLY and FYNNEI. V was pared by 3 bases and J by 4 bases, with 8 bases between. This CDR3 region has 13 residues.

The chain joins TRBV5-1 to TRBJ2-5; no clear D gene. In germline, CDR1 is SGHRS, CDR2 YFSETQ. Between the trimmed V and J ends, which lost 0 bases and 5 bases, there was a span of 2 bases. The CDR3 is made up of 11 amino acids. CDR3 residues: CASSLVETQYF. The CDR3 nucleotides are TGCGCCAGCAGCTTGGTGGAGACCCAGTACTTC.

The chain uses TRBV30 and TRBJ2-7, with D perhaps TRBD1 (5 bases). Germline assignment: CDR1 GTSNPN and CDR2 SVGIG (reference sequence). The CDR3 contains 12 residues. The V end was cut by 2 bases, the J end by 5 bases, with 10 bases between. This CDR3 reads CAWSKGFDEQYF. Here the CDR3 DNA reads TGTGCCTGGAGTAAGGGGTTCGACGAGCAGTACTTC.

The chain joins TRBV13 to TRBJ2-7, with D possibly being TRBD1 (5 bases). CDR1 is PRHDT and CDR2 is FYEKMQ in the germline V gene (reference sequence). The CDR3 contains 15 residues. V was shortened by 5 bases and J by 2 bases, with 16 bases between the two germline ends. CDR3 residues: CASSDRQLPPYEQYF. CDR3 DNA sequence: TGTGCCAGCAGCGATCGACAGCTTCCCCCCTACGAGCAGTACTTC.

This clone was picked up one time. The rearrangement uses TRBV27 and TRBJ2-7; TRBD1 aligns across 8 bases. Looked up from germline, CDR1 is MNHEY and CDR2 is SMNVEV (reference sequence). Trimming at V came to 0 bases and at J to 3 bases, leaving 7 bases not matched to a gene. This CDR3 has 16 amino acids. CDR3 nucleotides: TGTGCCAGCAGTTTATCGCTCCAGGGGGCCCACTACGAGCAGTACTTC. It translates to CASSLSLQGAHYEQYF.

The chain uses TRBV5-1 and TRBJ2-3; D perhaps matches TRBD2 (5 bases). This CDR3 has 15 amino acids. Germline lookup yields CDR1 SGHRS and CDR2 YFSETQ. The V and J ends lost 4 bases and 3 bases respectively, with 15 bases between them. The CDR3 reads CASSGRHPSTDTQYF. Here the CDR3 DNA reads TGCGCCAGCAGCGGGAGACATCCAAGTACAGATACGCAGTATTTT. Supplemented by reference TRBV5-1 and TRBJ2-3, the full variable domain reads KAGVTQTPRYLIKTRGQQVTLSCSPISGHRSVSWYQQTPGQGLQFLFEYFSETQRNKGNFPGRFSGRQFSNSRSEMNVSTLELGDSALYLCASSGRHPSTDTQYFGPGTRLTVL.

The chain uses TRBV13 and TRBJ2-6; no reliable D call. Germline CDR1 is PRHDT and CDR2 is FYEKMQ (reference sequence). The V and J ends lost 5 bases and 4 bases respectively, with 9 bases between them. The CDR3 has 14 residues. The CDR3 bases are TGTGCCAGCAGCCCCCGCGCAGGGGCCAACGTCCTGACTTTC. It is translated as CASSPRAGANVLTF.

The chain is built from TRBV2 and TRBJ1-1, with 7 bases fitting TRBD1. CDR3 length: 15 residues. In germline, CDR1 is SNHLY, CDR2 FYNNEI. V gave up 3 bases and J gave up 0 bases; unmatched junction bases: 4. Written as DNA, the CDR3 is TGTGCCAGCAGTGACGAACAGGGGTTGAACACTGAAGCTTTCTTT. This codes for CASSDEQGLNTEAFF.

This clone was observed a handful of times. This chain joins TRBV13 and TRBJ2-7; possible D gene TRBD2, 6 bases. Germline V gene data show CDR1 as PRHDT and CDR2 as FYEKMQ (reference sequence). Trimming stripped 5 bases from V and 4 bases from J, with 12 bases between. This CDR3 has 13 amino acids. In DNA, the CDR3 is TGTGCCAGCAGCCGGGACTTACAATACGAGCAGTACTTC. Protein: CASSRDLQYEQYF.

The chain has TRBV7-9 and TRBJ2-5; D may be TRBD1 (6 bases). V was clipped by 1 base and J by 2 bases, with 8 bases between them. Germline V gene data show CDR1 as SEHNR and CDR2 as FQNEAQ (reference sequence). This CDR3 comprises 14 residues. Here the CDR3 reads CASSLGGTQETQYF. The CDR3, as DNA: TGTGCCAGCAGCTTAGGTGGGACACAAGAGACCCAGTACTTC.

This chain joins TRBV25-1 and TRBJ2-7, with D maybe TRBD2 (6 bases). Germline V gene data show CDR1 as MGHDK and CDR2 as SYGVNS. There are 15 residues in the CDR3. Trimming cost V 5 bases and J 0 bases, with 14 bases left between them. The CDR3: CASSLGRDFSYEQYF. Written as DNA, the CDR3 is TGTGCCAGCAGTCTGGGTAGGGACTTCTCCTACGAGCAGTACTTC.

J is TRBJ2-3 and V is TRBV2; a weak D match, TRBD1 (5 bases). This CDR3 has 17 residues. Germline CDR1 is SNHLY and CDR2 is FYNNEI. V was clipped by 2 bases and J by 3 bases, with 18 bases between them. For the CDR3, the DNA is TGTGCCAGCAGTGAAAGCACAGGACATTACACGACAGATACGCAGTATTTT. It specifies CASSESTGHYTTDTQYF.

The genes are TRBV6-6 and TRBJ2-5; D may match TRBD1 or TRBD2 (5 bases each). V was clipped by 5 bases and J by 5 bases, with 18 bases between them. The germline V gene has CDR1 MNHNY and CDR2 SVGAGI (reference sequence). The CDR3 length is 15 residues. CDR3 in DNA: TGTGCCAGCAGTGGATCCGGGACCTTGTGGGAGACCCAGTACTTC. Translated: CASSGSGTLWETQYF.

The rearrangement joins TRBV4-1 to TRBJ2-7; possible D gene TRBD1, 6 bases. Trimming shortened V by 4 bases and J by 2 bases, and 15 bases separated the two germline ends. The CDR3 consists of 15 residues. Germline V CDR1 and CDR2: MGHRA, YSYEKL. In DNA form, the CDR3 reads TGCGCCAGCAGCCCGGACGCAGGGGTCCCCTACGAGCAGTACTTC. Protein sequence: CASSPDAGVPYEQYF.

A note on this clone: Other DNA sequences from this sample encode an identical CDR3 as well. The V and J genes are TRBV4-1 and TRBJ1-1; D gene ambiguous. Germline CDR1 and CDR2: MGHRA and YSYEKL. V lost 1 base and J 1 base, leaving 4 bases between the germline ends. This CDR3 contains 13 residues. CDR3 loop: CASSQGPNTEAFF. The DNA for the CDR3 is TGCGCCAGCAGCCAAGGACCGAACACTGAAGCTTTCTTT.

CDR3 protein: CASSDSGGYQPQHF. The CDR3 bases are TGTGCCAGCAGCGACAGTGGTGGATATCAGCCCCAGCATTTT. The rearrangement joins TRBV11-2 to TRBJ1-5, with D possibly being TRBD1 (5 bases). This CDR3 is 14 amino acids long. Per germline, CDR1 SGHAT and CDR2 FQNNGV. The V end lost 5 bases, the J end lost 5 bases, and 13 bases lay between the germline ends.

The genes are TRBV25-1 and TRBJ2-2, with D perhaps TRBD1 (6 bases). Germline V gives CDR1 MGHDK, CDR2 SYGVNS. The CDR3 runs 14 residues. V was clipped by 2 bases and J by 7 bases, with 11 bases between them. CDR3 residues: CASSEAGAGGELFF. The CDR3 nucleotides are TGTGCCAGCAGTGAAGCAGGGGCCGGCGGGGAGCTGTTTTTT.

For the CDR3, the DNA is TGTGCCAGCAGTTACCGTACGGGGAAGCAGTTCTTC. Protein sequence: CASSYRTGKQFF. The chain has TRBV6-5 and TRBJ2-1; maybe TRBD2 (5 bases). The ends were cut back, 2 bases at V and 11 bases at J, with 10 bases in the middle. Looked up from germline, CDR1 is MNHEY and CDR2 is SVGAGI. The CDR3 runs 12 residues.